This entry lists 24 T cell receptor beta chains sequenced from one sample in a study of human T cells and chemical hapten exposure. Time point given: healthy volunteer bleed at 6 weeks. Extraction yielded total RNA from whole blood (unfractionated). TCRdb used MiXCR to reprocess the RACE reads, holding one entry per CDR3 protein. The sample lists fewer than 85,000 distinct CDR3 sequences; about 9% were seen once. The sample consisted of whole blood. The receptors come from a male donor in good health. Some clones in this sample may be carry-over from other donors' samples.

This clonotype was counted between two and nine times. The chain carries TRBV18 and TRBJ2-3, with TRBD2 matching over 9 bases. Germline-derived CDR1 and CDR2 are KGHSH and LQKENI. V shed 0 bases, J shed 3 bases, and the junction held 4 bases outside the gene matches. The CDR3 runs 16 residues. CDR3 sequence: CASSPPFSGGTDTQYF. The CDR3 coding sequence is TGTGCCAGCTCACCACCGTTTAGCGGGGGAACAGATACGCAGTATTTT.

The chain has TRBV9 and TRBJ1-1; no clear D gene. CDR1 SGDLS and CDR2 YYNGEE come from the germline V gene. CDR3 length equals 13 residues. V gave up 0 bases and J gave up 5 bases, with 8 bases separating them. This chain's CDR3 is CASSVGSGTEAFF. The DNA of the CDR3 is TGTGCCAGCAGCGTAGGATCGGGAACTGAAGCTTTCTTT.

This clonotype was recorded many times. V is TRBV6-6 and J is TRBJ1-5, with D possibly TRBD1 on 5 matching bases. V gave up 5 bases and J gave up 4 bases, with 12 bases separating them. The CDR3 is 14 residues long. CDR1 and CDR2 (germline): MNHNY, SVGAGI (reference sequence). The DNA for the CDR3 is TGTGCCAGCAGTCCCAGACAGAAAAATCAGCCCCAGCATTTT. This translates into CASSPRQKNQPQHF.

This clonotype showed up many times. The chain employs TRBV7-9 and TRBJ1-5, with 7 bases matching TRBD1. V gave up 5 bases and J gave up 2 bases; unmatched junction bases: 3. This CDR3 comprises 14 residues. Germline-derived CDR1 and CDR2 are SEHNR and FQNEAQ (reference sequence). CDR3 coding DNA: TGTGCCAGCAGCCGAGGACAGGGCAATCAGCCCCAGCATTTT. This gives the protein CASSRGQGNQPQHF.

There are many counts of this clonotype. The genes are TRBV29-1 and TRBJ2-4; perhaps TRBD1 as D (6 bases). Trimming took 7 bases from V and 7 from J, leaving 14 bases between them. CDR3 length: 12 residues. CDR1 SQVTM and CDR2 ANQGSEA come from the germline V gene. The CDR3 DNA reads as TGCAGCGCAGTACAGGGCGGCAACATTCAGTACTTC. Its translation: CSAVQGGNIQYF.

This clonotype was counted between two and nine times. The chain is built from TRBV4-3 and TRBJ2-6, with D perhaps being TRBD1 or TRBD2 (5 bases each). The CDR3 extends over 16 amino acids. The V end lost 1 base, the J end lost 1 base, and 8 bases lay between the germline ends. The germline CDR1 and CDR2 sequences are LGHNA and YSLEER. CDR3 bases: TGCGCCAGCAGCCAAGGCGAGGGGTCTGGGGCCAACGTCCTGACTTTC. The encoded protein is CASSQGEGSGANVLTF.

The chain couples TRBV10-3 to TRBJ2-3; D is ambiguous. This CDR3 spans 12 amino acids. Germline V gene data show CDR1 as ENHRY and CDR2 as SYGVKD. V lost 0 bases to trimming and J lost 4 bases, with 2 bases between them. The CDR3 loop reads CAISESSDTQYF. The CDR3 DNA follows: TGTGCCATCAGTGAGTCGTCAGATACGCAGTATTTT.

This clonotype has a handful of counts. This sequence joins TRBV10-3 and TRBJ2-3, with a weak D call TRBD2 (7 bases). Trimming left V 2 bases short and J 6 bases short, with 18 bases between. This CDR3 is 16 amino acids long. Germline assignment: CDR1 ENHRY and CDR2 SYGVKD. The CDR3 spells CAISEEEGGAGDTQYF. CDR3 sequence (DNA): TGTGCCATCAGTGAGGAGGAAGGGGGGGCCGGGGATACGCAGTATTTT.

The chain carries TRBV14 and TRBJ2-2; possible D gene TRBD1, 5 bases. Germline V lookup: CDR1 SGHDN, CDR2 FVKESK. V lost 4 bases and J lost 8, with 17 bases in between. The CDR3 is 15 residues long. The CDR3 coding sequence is TGTGCCAGCAGCCCCCGCTCAGGGTCTCCGGGGGAGCTGTTTTTT. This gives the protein CASSPRSGSPGELFF.

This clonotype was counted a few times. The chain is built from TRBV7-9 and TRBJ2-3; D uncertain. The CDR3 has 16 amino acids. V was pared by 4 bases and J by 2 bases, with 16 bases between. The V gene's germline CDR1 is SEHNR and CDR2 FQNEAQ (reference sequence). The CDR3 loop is CASSSVEQILTDTQYF. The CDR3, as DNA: TGTGCCAGCAGCTCCGTGGAACAGATCCTCACAGATACGCAGTATTTT.

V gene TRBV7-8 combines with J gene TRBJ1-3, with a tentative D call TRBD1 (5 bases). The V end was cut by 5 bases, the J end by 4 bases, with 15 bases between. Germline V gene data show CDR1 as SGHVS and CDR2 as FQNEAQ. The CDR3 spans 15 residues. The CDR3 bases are TGTGCCAGCAGCCCCCTCCGGGGGGTAGGAAACACCATATATTTT. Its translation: CASSPLRGVGNTIYF.

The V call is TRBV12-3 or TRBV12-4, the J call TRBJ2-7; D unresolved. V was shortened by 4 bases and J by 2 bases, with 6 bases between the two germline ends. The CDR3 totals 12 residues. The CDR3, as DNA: TGTGCCAGCAGTTCCCTAGCCTACGAGCAGTACTTC. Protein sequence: CASSSLAYEQYF.

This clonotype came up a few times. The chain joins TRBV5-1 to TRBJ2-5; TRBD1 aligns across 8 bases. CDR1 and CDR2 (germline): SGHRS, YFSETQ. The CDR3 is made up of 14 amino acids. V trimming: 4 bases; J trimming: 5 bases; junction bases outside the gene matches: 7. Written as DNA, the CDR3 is TGCGCCAGCAGCCCGGGGAGACAGGGGGAGACCCAGTACTTC. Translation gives CASSPGRQGETQYF.

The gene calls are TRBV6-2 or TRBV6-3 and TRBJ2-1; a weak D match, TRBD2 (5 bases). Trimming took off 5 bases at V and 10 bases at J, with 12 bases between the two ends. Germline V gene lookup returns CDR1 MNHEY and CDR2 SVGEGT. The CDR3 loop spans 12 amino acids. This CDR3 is CASSPSGIEQFF. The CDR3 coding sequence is TGTGCCAGCAGTCCAAGCGGAATCGAGCAGTTCTTC.

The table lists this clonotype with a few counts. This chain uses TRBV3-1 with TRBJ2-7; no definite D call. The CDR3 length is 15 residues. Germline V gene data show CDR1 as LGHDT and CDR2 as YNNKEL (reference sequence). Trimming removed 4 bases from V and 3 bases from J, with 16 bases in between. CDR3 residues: CASSPDLAGYYEQYF. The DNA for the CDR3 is TGTGCCAGCAGCCCCGATCTCGCAGGATACTACGAGCAGTACTTC.

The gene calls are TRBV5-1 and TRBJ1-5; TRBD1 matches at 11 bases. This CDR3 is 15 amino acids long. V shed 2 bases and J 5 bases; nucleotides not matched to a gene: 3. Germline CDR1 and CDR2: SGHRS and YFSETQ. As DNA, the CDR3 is TGCGCCAGCAGCTTAAGGACAGGGGGCGATCAGCCCCAGCATTTT. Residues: CASSLRTGGDQPQHF. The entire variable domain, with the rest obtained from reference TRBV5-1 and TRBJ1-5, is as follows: KAGVTQTPRYLIKTRGQQVTLSCSPISGHRSVSWYQQTPGQGLQFLFEYFSETQRNKGNFPGRFSGRQFSNSRSEMNVSTLELGDSALYLCASSLRTGGDQPQHFGDGTRLSIL.

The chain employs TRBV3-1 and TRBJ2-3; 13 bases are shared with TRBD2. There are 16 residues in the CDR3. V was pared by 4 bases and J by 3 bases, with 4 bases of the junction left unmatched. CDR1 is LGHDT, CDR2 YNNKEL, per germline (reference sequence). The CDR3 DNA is TGTGCCAGCAGCCCCGGGACTAGCGGGGTGACAGATACGCAGTATTTT. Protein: CASSPGTSGVTDTQYF.

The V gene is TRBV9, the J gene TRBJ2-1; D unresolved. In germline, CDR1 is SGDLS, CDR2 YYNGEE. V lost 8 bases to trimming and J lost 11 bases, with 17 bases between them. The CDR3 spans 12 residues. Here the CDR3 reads CASNPIGAQQFF. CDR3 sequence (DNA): TGTGCCAGTAACCCGATAGGCGCCCAGCAGTTCTTC.

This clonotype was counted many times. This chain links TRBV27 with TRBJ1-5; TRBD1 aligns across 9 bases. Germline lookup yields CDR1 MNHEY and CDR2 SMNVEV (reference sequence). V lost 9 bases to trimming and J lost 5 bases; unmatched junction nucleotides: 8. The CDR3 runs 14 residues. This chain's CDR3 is CASRRGTGYQPQHF. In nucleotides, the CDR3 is TGTGCCAGTAGGCGCGGGACAGGGTATCAGCCCCAGCATTTT.

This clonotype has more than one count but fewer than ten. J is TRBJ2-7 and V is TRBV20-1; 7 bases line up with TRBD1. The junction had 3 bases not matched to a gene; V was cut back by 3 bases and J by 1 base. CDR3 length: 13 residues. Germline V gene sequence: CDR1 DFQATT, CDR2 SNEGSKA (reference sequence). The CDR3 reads CSARTGNSYEQYF. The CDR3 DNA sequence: TGCAGTGCTAGGACAGGGAATTCCTACGAGCAGTACTTC.

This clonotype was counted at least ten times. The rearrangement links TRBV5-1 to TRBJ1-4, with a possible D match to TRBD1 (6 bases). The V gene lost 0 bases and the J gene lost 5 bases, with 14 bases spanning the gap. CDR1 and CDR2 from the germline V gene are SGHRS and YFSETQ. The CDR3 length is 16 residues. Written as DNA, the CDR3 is TGCGCCAGCAGCTTGGCAGTCCGGGACACGAATGAAAAACTGTTTTTT. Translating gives CASSLAVRDTNEKLFF.

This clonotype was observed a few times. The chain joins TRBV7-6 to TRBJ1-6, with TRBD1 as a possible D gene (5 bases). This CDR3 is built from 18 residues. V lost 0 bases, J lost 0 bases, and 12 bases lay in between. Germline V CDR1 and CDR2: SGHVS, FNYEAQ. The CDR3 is CASSLAEQASSYNSPLHF. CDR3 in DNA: TGTGCCAGCAGCTTAGCGGAACAGGCCAGCTCCTATAATTCACCCCTCCACTTT.

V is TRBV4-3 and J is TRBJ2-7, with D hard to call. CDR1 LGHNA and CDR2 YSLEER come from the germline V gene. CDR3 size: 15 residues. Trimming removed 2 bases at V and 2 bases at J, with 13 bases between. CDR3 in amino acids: CASSQHGGNPYEQYF. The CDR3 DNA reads TGCGCCAGCAGCCAACACGGTGGGAACCCCTACGAGCAGTACTTC.

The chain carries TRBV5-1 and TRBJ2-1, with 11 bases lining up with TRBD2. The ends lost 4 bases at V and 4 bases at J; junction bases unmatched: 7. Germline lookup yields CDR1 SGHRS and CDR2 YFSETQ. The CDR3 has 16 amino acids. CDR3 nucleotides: TGCGCCAGCAGCATACGACTAGCGGGATCGTACAATGAGCAGTTCTTC. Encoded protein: CASSIRLAGSYNEQFF.